These T cell receptor beta chains were read from a single sample in a study of cytomegalovirus exposure and HLA in healthy donors. The protocol was immunoSEQ multiplex PCR, while the TCRdb copy is restricted to in-frame clones and leaves out a portion. The sample yields fewer than 200,000 clones, 73% seen once. Specimen: PBMCs. Receptor source: a woman aged 30 to 39 in good health and CMV-seronegative. Both conserved end residues are part of each CDR3. The D gene is left open where the match is weak. Size is omitted from some rows. Given values are once, few, many or a class for expanded clones.

V gene: TRBV5-1; clone size: .; D gene: TRBD1; CDR3 length: 15; J gene: TRBJ2-7; CDR3 protein: CASRGGQGPSYEQYF; CDR3 DNA: TGCGCCAGCCGCGGGGGACAGGGCCCCTCCTACGAGCAGTACTTC
V gene: TRBV6-5; clone size: .; D gene: TRBD1; CDR3 length: 16; J gene: TRBJ1-1; CDR3 protein: CASSYRGQGLNTEAFF; CDR3 DNA: TGTGCCAGCAGTTACCGCGGACAGGGATTGAACACTGAAGCTTTCTTT
V gene: TRBV6-1; clone size: .; D gene: .; CDR3 length: 14; J gene: TRBJ1-5; CDR3 protein: CASSEYGRYQPQHF; CDR3 DNA: TGTGCCAGCAGTGAATATGGCAGATATCAGCCCCAGCATTTT
V gene: TRBV7-2; clone size: few; D gene: .; CDR3 length: 15; J gene: TRBJ2-3; CDR3 protein: CASSSSGTIVDTQYF; CDR3 DNA: TGTGCCAGCAGCTCTAGTGGTACTATCGTCGATACGCAGTATTTT
V gene: TRBV28; clone size: .; D gene: TRBD1; CDR3 length: 15; J gene: TRBJ1-5; CDR3 protein: CASRETGRGKQPQHF; CDR3 DNA: TGTGCCAGCAGAGAGACAGGGCGCGGGAAGCAGCCCCAGCATTTT
V gene: TRBV7-8; clone size: few; D gene: .; CDR3 length: 15; J gene: TRBJ1-3; CDR3 protein: CASSLLRGSGNTIYF; CDR3 DNA: TGTGCCAGCAGCTTATTGCGGGGGTCAGGAAACACCATATATTTT
V gene: TRBV4-1; clone size: .; D gene: .; CDR3 length: 15; J gene: TRBJ1-1; CDR3 protein: CASSQGGGWSTEAFF; CDR3 DNA: TGCGCCAGCAGCCAAGGGGGGGGATGGAGCACTGAAGCTTTCTTT
V gene: TRBV19; clone size: .; D gene: .; CDR3 length: 14; J gene: TRBJ1-2; CDR3 protein: CASSISQAIYGYTF; CDR3 DNA: TGTGCCAGTAGTATTAGTCAGGCGATCTATGGCTACACCTTC
V gene: TRBV11-3; clone size: .; D gene: .; CDR3 length: 14; J gene: TRBJ2-2; CDR3 protein: CASSLGGRTGELFF; CDR3 DNA: TGTGCCAGCAGCTTAGGCGGAAGGACCGGGGAGCTGTTTTTT
V gene: TRBV19; clone size: .; D gene: .; CDR3 length: 13; J gene: TRBJ2-7; CDR3 protein: CASSPKKNYEQYF; CDR3 DNA: TGTGCCAGTAGTCCAAAAAAAAACTACGAGCAGTACTTC
V gene: TRBV15; clone size: .; D gene: .; CDR3 length: 18; J gene: TRBJ2-7; CDR3 protein: CATSRDLGSGAGIYEQYF; CDR3 DNA: TGTGCCACCAGCAGAGATCTTGGGTCAGGGGCCGGTATCTACGAGCAGTACTTC
V gene: TRBV11-2; clone size: .; D gene: .; CDR3 length: 15; J gene: TRBJ1-4; CDR3 protein: CASSERQVRNEKLFF; CDR3 DNA: TGTGCCAGCAGCGAGAGACAGGTCCGGAATGAAAAACTGTTTTTT
V gene: TRBV7-9; clone size: once; D gene: .; CDR3 length: 12; J gene: TRBJ2-7; CDR3 protein: CSSSFSSYEQYF; CDR3 DNA: TGTTCCAGCAGCTTTAGCTCCTACGAGCAGTACTTC
V gene: TRBV29-1; clone size: once; D gene: .; CDR3 length: 15; J gene: TRBJ2-2; CDR3 protein: CSVTGANRGTGELFF; CDR3 DNA: TGCAGCGTTACCGGTGCGAACCGGGGGACCGGGGAGCTGTTTTTT
V gene: TRBV7-8; clone size: few; D gene: TRBD1; CDR3 length: 14; J gene: TRBJ1-6; CDR3 protein: CASRYRGLNSPLHF; CDR3 DNA: TGTGCCAGCAGGTACAGGGGGCTGAATTCACCCCTCCACTTT
V gene: TRBV30; clone size: few; D gene: .; CDR3 length: 12; J gene: TRBJ1-2; CDR3 protein: CAWSIGQSGYTF; CDR3 DNA: TGTGCCTGGAGTATCGGACAGTCTGGCTACACCTTC
V gene: TRBV5-1; clone size: .; D gene: TRBD1; CDR3 length: 17; J gene: TRBJ2-6; CDR3 protein: CASRSGTADSGANVLTF; CDR3 DNA: TGCGCCAGCAGGTCCGGGACAGCCGACTCTGGGGCCAACGTCCTGACTTTC
V gene: TRBV4-1; clone size: .; D gene: .; CDR3 length: 14; J gene: TRBJ2-5; CDR3 protein: CASSHPVRERTQYF; CDR3 DNA: TGCGCCAGCAGCCACCCGGTCAGGGAAAGGACCCAGTACTTC
V gene: TRBV2; clone size: once; D gene: .; CDR3 length: 12; J gene: TRBJ1-5; CDR3 protein: CASKRMGQPQHF; CDR3 DNA: TGTGCCAGCAAGCGGATGGGACAGCCCCAGCATTTT
V gene: TRBV6-5; clone size: .; D gene: .; CDR3 length: 14; J gene: TRBJ2-3; CDR3 protein: CASSLTRPADTQYF; CDR3 DNA: TGTGCCAGCAGTTTAACTAGGCCCGCAGATACGCAGTATTTT
V gene: TRBV7-2; clone size: .; D gene: TRBD2; CDR3 length: 14; J gene: TRBJ2-7; CDR3 protein: CASSLSGRAYEQYF; CDR3 DNA: TGTGCCAGCAGCTTAAGCGGGAGGGCCTACGAGCAGTACTTC
V gene: TRBV6-5; clone size: few; D gene: .; CDR3 length: 14; J gene: TRBJ1-2; CDR3 protein: CASSYSRAGDGYTF; CDR3 DNA: TGTGCCAGCAGTTACTCGAGGGCAGGGGATGGCTACACCTTC
V gene: TRBV6-5; clone size: .; D gene: TRBD2; CDR3 length: 15; J gene: TRBJ2-3; CDR3 protein: CASSPAGTSADTQYF; CDR3 DNA: TGTGCCAGCAGCCCCGCCGGGACTAGCGCAGATACGCAGTATTTT
V gene: TRBV6-1; clone size: once; D gene: .; CDR3 length: 14; J gene: TRBJ2-3; CDR3 protein: CASSSTSSRDTQYF; CDR3 DNA: TGTGCCAGCAGTTCGACTAGTTCGAGAGATACGCAGTATTTT
V gene: TRBV5-1; clone size: .; D gene: .; CDR3 length: 13; J gene: TRBJ1-1; CDR3 protein: CASSLVGVSEAFF; CDR3 DNA: TGCGCCAGCAGCTTGGTCGGAGTCTCTGAAGCTTTCTTT
V gene: TRBV13; clone size: .; D gene: .; CDR3 length: 15; J gene: TRBJ2-1; CDR3 protein: CASSLDSDSYNEQFF; CDR3 DNA: TGTGCCAGCAGCTTGGACAGCGACTCCTACAATGAGCAGTTCTTC
V gene: TRBV19; clone size: .; D gene: TRBD1; CDR3 length: 15; J gene: TRBJ1-5; CDR3 protein: CASRLDRGQIQPQHF; CDR3 DNA: TGTGCCAGTAGACTGGACAGGGGGCAGATTCAGCCCCAGCATTTT
V gene: TRBV7-2; clone size: .; D gene: .; CDR3 length: 13; J gene: TRBJ2-7; CDR3 protein: CASSWRETYEQYF; CDR3 DNA: TGTGCCAGCAGCTGGCGGGAAACCTACGAGCAGTACTTC
V gene: TRBV10-3; clone size: .; D gene: .; CDR3 length: 15; J gene: TRBJ1-6; CDR3 protein: CAISELGVLDSPLHF; CDR3 DNA: TGTGCCATCAGTGAGTTGGGCGTGCTTGACTCACCCCTCCACTTT
V gene: TRBV18; clone size: .; D gene: TRBD1; CDR3 length: 13; J gene: TRBJ1-2; CDR3 protein: CASSPDRGHGYTF; CDR3 DNA: TGTGCCAGCTCACCCGACAGGGGGCATGGCTACACCTTC
V gene: TRBV7-6; clone size: .; D gene: TRBD2; CDR3 length: 17; J gene: TRBJ2-1; CDR3 protein: CASSLGPSAGGPGEQFF; CDR3 DNA: TGTGCCAGCAGCTTAGGGCCCTCAGCGGGAGGGCCCGGTGAGCAGTTCTTC
V gene: TRBV4-3; clone size: .; D gene: .; CDR3 length: 17; J gene: TRBJ2-7; CDR3 protein: CASSQDRFSGVEYEQYF; CDR3 DNA: TGCGCCAGCAGCCAAGATCGATTTTCGGGGGTTGAGTACGAGCAGTACTTC
V gene: TRBV4-2; clone size: .; D gene: .; CDR3 length: 17; J gene: TRBJ2-1; CDR3 protein: CASSHPHGDYVYNEQFF; CDR3 DNA: TGTGCCAGCAGCCACCCCCACGGGGATTACGTCTACAATGAGCAGTTCTTC
V gene: TRBV18; clone size: .; D gene: .; CDR3 length: 16; J gene: TRBJ1-5; CDR3 protein: CASSRIQPGGNQPQHF; CDR3 DNA: TGTGCCAGCTCACGGATACAGCCAGGGGGCAATCAGCCCCAGCATTTT
V gene: TRBV9; clone size: few; D gene: TRBD1; CDR3 length: 15; J gene: TRBJ2-5; CDR3 protein: CASSVAPDRRETQYF; CDR3 DNA: TGTGCCAGCAGCGTAGCCCCGGACAGGCGAGAGACCCAGTACTTC
V gene: TRBV6-1; clone size: .; D gene: TRBD1; CDR3 length: 15; J gene: TRBJ1-5; CDR3 protein: CAGGTTGSNNQPQHF; CDR3 DNA: TGCGCCGGGGGGACGACAGGGAGCAACAATCAGCCCCAGCATTTT
V gene: TRBV5-4; clone size: .; D gene: .; CDR3 length: 16; J gene: TRBJ1-3; CDR3 protein: CASSLAGESSGNTIYF; CDR3 DNA: TGTGCCAGCAGCTTGGCTGGGGAGTCTTCTGGAAACACCATATATTTT
V gene: TRBV7-9; clone size: few; D gene: TRBD2; CDR3 length: 16; J gene: TRBJ2-1; CDR3 protein: CASSLGGLGSRNEQFF; CDR3 DNA: TGTGCCAGCAGCTTAGGAGGACTAGGCTCCCGAAATGAGCAGTTCTTC
V gene: TRBV6-6; clone size: .; D gene: .; CDR3 length: 11; J gene: TRBJ1-6; CDR3 protein: CASSYGGPLHF; CDR3 DNA: TGTGCCAGCAGTTACGGCGGACCCCTCCACTTT
V gene: TRBV7-9; clone size: few; D gene: TRBD2; CDR3 length: 15; J gene: TRBJ2-7; CDR3 protein: CASSSLAGVVGEQYF; CDR3 DNA: TGTGCCAGCAGCTCCTTAGCGGGAGTCGTCGGCGAGCAGTACTTC
V gene: TRBV27; clone size: .; D gene: .; CDR3 length: 13; J gene: TRBJ2-7; CDR3 protein: CASRSTGNYEQYF; CDR3 DNA: TGTGCCAGCAGATCTACAGGGAACTACGAGCAGTACTTC
V gene: TRBV9; clone size: .; D gene: .; CDR3 length: 15; J gene: TRBJ2-1; CDR3 protein: CASSPDGGPGNEQFF; CDR3 DNA: TGTGCCAGCAGCCCAGACGGGGGGCCGGGCAATGAGCAGTTCTTC
V gene: TRBV5-4; clone size: .; D gene: .; CDR3 length: 12; J gene: TRBJ1-1; CDR3 protein: CASTSGNTEAFF; CDR3 DNA: TGTGCCAGCACGAGCGGGAACACTGAAGCTTTCTTT
V gene: TRBV5-5; clone size: .; D gene: .; CDR3 length: 13; J gene: TRBJ2-7; CDR3 protein: CASSIPGSHEQYF; CDR3 DNA: TGTGCCAGCAGCATTCCAGGGTCCCACGAGCAGTACTTC
V gene: TRBV5-1; clone size: .; D gene: TRBD1; CDR3 length: 15; J gene: TRBJ2-3; CDR3 protein: CASRSHGQGEGTQYF; CDR3 DNA: TGCGCCAGCAGATCACACGGACAGGGGGAAGGTACGCAGTATTTT